The sequence of this TCR beta chain was determined in a study of a mutant IDH1 vaccine in newly diagnosed glioma. Background on the study: Investigators started vaccination 4-6 weeks after radiotherapy alone, or with temozolomide cycles. The earlier regimen, radiotherapy, temozolomide, or both, was most often both. Findings and caveats of the study: Top peripheral T cell clonotype shifts appeared unrelated to pseudoprogression.

Time point in this sample: week 35, safety follow-up. The vaccine gave 300 ug of a 20-mer mutant IDH1 peptide subcutaneously per dose. Donor diagnoses consisted of new WHO grade 3 or 4 IDH1-mutant, ATRX-lost astrocytomas. The CDR3 has 11 residues. Germline CDR1 is MGHDK and CDR2 is SYGVNS. Between the trimmed V and J ends, which lost 3 bases and 5 bases, there was a span of 4 bases. TCRdb's table, derived via immunoSEQ multiplex PCR, lists solely in-frame clones and lacks some. This sample has roughly 25,000 clones; less than 85% occur once, and the top ten carry 25% to 35%. The sample holds one count of this clone. Its antigen is still unknown.

The sample was PBMCs, taken from a glioma patient whose treatment included an IDH1 peptide vaccine. The sequence came from a man aged 25-40 years with glioma. This chain joins TRBV25-1 and TRBJ2-5; D gene ambiguous. The CDR3 region has the DNA TGTGCCAGCAGTGATTTGGAGACCCAGTACTTC. This sequence encodes CASSDLETQYF.